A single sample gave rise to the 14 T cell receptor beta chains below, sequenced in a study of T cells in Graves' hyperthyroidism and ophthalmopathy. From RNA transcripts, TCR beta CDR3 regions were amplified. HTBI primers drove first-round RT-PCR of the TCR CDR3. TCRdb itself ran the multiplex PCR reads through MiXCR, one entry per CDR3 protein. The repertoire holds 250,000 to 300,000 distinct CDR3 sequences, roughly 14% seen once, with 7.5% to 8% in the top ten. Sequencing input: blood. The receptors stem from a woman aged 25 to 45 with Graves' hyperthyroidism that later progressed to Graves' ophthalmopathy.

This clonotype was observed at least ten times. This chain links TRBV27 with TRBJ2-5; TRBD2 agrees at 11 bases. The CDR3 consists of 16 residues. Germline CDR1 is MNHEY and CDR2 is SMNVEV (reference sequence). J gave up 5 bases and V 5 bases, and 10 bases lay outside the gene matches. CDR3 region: CASSPIAGGPGETQYF. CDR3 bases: TGTGCCAGCAGTCCTATAGCGGGAGGGCCGGGCGAGACCCAGTACTTC.

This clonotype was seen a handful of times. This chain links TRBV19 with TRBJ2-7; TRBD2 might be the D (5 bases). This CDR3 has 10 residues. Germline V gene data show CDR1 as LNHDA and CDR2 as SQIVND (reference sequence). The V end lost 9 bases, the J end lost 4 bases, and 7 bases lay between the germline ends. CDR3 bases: TGTGCCAGGGACTGTTACGAGCAGTACTTC. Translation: CARDCYEQYF. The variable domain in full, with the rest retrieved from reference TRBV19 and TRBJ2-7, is DGGITQSPKYLFRKEGQNVTLSCEQNLNHDAMYWYRQDPGQGLRLIYYSQIVNDFQKGDIAEGYSVSREKKESFPLTVTSAQKNPTAFYLCARDCYEQYFGPGTRLTVT.

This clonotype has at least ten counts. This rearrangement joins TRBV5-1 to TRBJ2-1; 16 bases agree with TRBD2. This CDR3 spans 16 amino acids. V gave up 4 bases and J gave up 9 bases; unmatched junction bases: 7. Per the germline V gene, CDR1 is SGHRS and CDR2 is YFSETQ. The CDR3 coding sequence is TGCGCCAGCAGCCCTGGGACTAGCGGGAGGGCTACTGAGCAGTTCTTC. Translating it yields CASSPGTSGRATEQFF.

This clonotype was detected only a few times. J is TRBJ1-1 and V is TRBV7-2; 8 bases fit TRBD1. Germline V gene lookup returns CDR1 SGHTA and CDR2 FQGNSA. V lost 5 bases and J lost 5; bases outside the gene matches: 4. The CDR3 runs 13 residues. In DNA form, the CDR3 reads TGTGCCAGCAGCACCCAGGGGGCAACTGAAGCTTTCTTT. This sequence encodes CASSTQGATEAFF.

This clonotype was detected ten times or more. CDR3 region: CASRGPGTETQYF. The CDR3 DNA follows: TGTGCCAGCAGGGGGCCAGGGACAGAGACCCAGTACTTC. The rearrangement uses TRBV2 and TRBJ2-5; D may correspond to TRBD1 or TRBD2 (5 bases each). V was clipped by 6 bases and J by 4 bases, with 12 bases between them. CDR3 length: 13 amino acids. Germline CDR1 reads SNHLY; CDR2 reads FYNNEI.

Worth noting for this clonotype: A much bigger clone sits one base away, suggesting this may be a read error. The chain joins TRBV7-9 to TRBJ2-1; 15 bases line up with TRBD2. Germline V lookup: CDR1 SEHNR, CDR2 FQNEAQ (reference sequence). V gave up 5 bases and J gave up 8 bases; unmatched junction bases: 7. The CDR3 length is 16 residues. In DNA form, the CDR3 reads TGTGCCAGCAGCCCCTCCGGGACTAGCGGGAGGTATGAGCAGTTCTTC. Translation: CASSPSGTSGRYEQFF.

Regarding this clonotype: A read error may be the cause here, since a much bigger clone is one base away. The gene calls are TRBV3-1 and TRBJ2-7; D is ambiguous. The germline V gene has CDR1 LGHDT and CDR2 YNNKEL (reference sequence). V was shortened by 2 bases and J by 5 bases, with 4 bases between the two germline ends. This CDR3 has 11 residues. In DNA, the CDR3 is TGTGCCAGCAGCCAAATCCACGAGCAGTACTTC. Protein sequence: CASSQIHEQYF.

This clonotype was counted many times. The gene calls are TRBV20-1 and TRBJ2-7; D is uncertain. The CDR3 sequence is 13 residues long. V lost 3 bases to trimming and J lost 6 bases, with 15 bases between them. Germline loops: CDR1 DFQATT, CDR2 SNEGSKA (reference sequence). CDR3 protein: CSASSQNTLEQYF. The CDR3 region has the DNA TGCAGTGCTAGTTCCCAAAACACCCTCGAGCAGTACTTC.

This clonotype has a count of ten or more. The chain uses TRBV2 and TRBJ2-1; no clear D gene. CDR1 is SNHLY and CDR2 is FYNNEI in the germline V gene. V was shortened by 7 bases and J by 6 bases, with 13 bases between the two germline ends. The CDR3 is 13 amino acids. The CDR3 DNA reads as TGTGCCAGCACACCAGTCCTTCCCAATGAGCAGTTCTTC. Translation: CASTPVLPNEQFF.

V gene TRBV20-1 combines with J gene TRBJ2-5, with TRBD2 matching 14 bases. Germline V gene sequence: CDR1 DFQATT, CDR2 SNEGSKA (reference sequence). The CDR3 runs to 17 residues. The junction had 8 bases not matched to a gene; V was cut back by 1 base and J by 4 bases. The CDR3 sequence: CSARGKGLAGAGETQYF. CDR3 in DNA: TGCAGTGCTAGAGGGAAGGGACTAGCGGGAGCGGGAGAGACCCAGTACTTC.

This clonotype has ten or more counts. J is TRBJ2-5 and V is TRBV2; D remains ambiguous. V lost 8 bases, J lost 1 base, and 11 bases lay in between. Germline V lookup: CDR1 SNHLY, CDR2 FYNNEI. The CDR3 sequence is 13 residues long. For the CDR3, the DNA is TGTGCCAGCGGTCGTCACGGCCAAGAGACCCAGTACTTC. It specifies CASGRHGQETQYF.

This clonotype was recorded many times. In DNA, the CDR3 is TGTGCCAGCCGAGAAAGAGGACGGATTAACTATGGCTACACCTTC. This translates into CASRERGRINYGYTF. The V gene is TRBV27, the J gene TRBJ1-2, with no clear D. V lost 8 bases and J lost 1, with 17 bases in between. This CDR3 region has 15 residues. The germline gives CDR1 MNHEY, CDR2 SMNVEV (reference sequence).

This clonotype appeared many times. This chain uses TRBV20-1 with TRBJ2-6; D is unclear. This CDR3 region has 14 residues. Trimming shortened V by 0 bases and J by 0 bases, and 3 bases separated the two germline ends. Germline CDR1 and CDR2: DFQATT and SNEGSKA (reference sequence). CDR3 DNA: TGCAGTGCTAGAGATACCTCTGGGGCCAACGTCCTGACTTTC. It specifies CSARDTSGANVLTF.

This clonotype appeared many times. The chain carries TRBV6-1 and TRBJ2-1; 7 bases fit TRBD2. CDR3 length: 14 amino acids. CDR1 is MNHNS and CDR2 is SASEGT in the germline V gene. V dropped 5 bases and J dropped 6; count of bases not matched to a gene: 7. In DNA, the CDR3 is TGTGCCAGCAGTTATTCGCCGGGAGGCAATGAGCAGTTCTTC. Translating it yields CASSYSPGGNEQFF.